These 15 T cell receptor beta chains were all obtained from the same sample, sequenced in a study of blood T cells in healthy people across ages. Sample-barcoded 5' priming and a J-beta primer mix drove a second PCR of about 6 to 12 cycles. TCRdb used MiXCR to reprocess the 5' RACE reads, holding one entry per CDR3 protein. The data contain approximately 1,000,000 distinct CDR3 sequences, less than 45% of them singletons. The sample taken for sequencing was blood. The receptors were gathered from a man between 18 and 35 years old in good health.

In this sample, this clonotype turned up a few times. The rearrangement links TRBV29-1 to TRBJ1-1; 9 bases align to TRBD1. J was trimmed by 3 bases and V by 6 bases; bases with no gene match: 2. The CDR3 spans 12 residues. Germline V CDR1 and CDR2: SQVTM, ANQGSEA. The CDR3 region has the DNA TGCAGCGTCGGGGACAGGGACACTGAAGCTTTCTTT. This translates into CSVGDRDTEAFF.

In this sample, this clonotype turned up a few times. This chain uses TRBV29-1 with TRBJ1-2; 9 bases line up with TRBD1. Looked up from germline, CDR1 is SQVTM and CDR2 is ANQGSEA. The V segment lost 3 bases and the J segment 7 bases; nucleotides outside the gene matches: 9. The CDR3 has 14 residues. In nucleotides, the CDR3 is TGCAGCGTTGACCGACAGGGGGAAATGTTTGGCTACACCTTC. Encoded protein: CSVDRQGEMFGYTF.

The chain joins TRBV24-1 to TRBJ2-1; the D gene is possibly TRBD1 (5 bases). V lost 4 bases and J lost 4, with 16 bases in between. Germline CDR1 and CDR2: KGHDR and SFDVKD. The CDR3 spans 16 residues. Here the CDR3 reads CATSDPDSPGYNEQFF. The DNA for the CDR3 is TGTGCCACCAGTGACCCCGACAGCCCCGGGTACAATGAGCAGTTCTTC.

This clonotype was found a few times. The chain has TRBV24-1 and TRBJ2-5, with 11 bases fitting TRBD2. Trimming at V came to 4 bases and at J to 7 bases, leaving 16 bases not matched to a gene. Looked up from germline, CDR1 is KGHDR and CDR2 is SFDVKD. CDR3 size: 18 residues. CDR3 region: CATSDPRLAGSAKWTQYF. The CDR3 DNA sequence: TGTGCCACCAGTGACCCCCGACTAGCGGGGTCGGCAAAGTGGACCCAGTACTTC.

The chain recombines TRBV14 with TRBJ1-1; D ambiguous. Trimming shortened V by 0 bases and J by 6 bases, and 11 bases separated the two germline ends. Germline CDR1 reads SGHDN; CDR2 reads FVKESK. The CDR3 length is 14 residues. This CDR3 reads CASSQEWRAAEAFF. CDR3 DNA: TGTGCCAGCAGCCAAGAATGGAGGGCGGCTGAAGCTTTCTTT.

The J gene is TRBJ2-1, the V gene TRBV10-3; D is undetermined. The CDR3 covers 9 residues. V was cut by 8 bases and J by 12 bases, with 8 bases left in between. Germline V CDR1 and CDR2: ENHRY, SYGVKD. CDR3 region: CAIGSTQFF. Here the CDR3 DNA reads TGTGCCATCGGCAGCACGCAGTTCTTC.

This sequence joins TRBV7-2 and TRBJ1-6, with D hard to call. CDR3 length: 15 amino acids. Germline V lookup: CDR1 SGHTA, CDR2 FQGNSA. The germline V and J ends were trimmed by 2 bases and 7 bases, with 12 bases remaining between them. The CDR3 DNA reads as TGTGCCAGCAGCTTACGATGGCTTGGGAATTCACCCCTCCACTTT. As protein: CASSLRWLGNSPLHF.

The rearrangement uses TRBV5-1 and TRBJ1-2, with D unresolved. The CDR3 is made up of 14 amino acids. Germline V gives CDR1 SGHRS, CDR2 YFSETQ. Trimming removed 4 bases at V and 2 bases at J, with 12 bases between. CDR3 DNA sequence: TGCGCCAGCAGCCGCGGGGAGGACAACTATGGCTACACCTTC. It is translated as CASSRGEDNYGYTF.

This sequence joins TRBV28 and TRBJ1-2; 7 bases match TRBD1. Per the germline V gene, CDR1 is MDHEN and CDR2 is SYDVKM. Losses at the gene ends were 4 bases for V and 2 bases for J; bases not matched to a gene: 4. The CDR3 runs 14 residues. The CDR3 coding sequence is TGTGCCAGCAGTTCCGGGGACAGCAACTATGGCTACACCTTC. It yields the protein CASSSGDSNYGYTF.

The chain joins TRBV20-1 to TRBJ2-1; 7 bases are shared with TRBD2. There are 15 residues in the CDR3. From germline, CDR1 is DFQATT and CDR2 SNEGSKA (reference sequence). V trimming: 0 bases; J trimming: 0 bases; junction bases outside the gene matches: 2. The CDR3 bases are TGCAGTGCTAGAGATCAGCGGGGCTCCTACAATGAGCAGTTCTTC. Translated, it gives CSARDQRGSYNEQFF.

This clonotype turned up a few times. The gene calls are TRBV20-1 and TRBJ2-5, with D possibly called TRBD1 or TRBD2 (5 bases each). Between the trimmed V and J ends, which lost 6 bases and 5 bases, there was a span of 22 bases. CDR3 length equals 15 residues. The germline CDR1 and CDR2 sequences are DFQATT and SNEGSKA (reference sequence). CDR3 in amino acids: CSAAQDGATFETQYF. The CDR3 nucleotides read TGCAGTGCCGCACAGGACGGGGCAACGTTCGAGACCCAGTACTTC.

The chain employs TRBV9 and TRBJ1-2; tentatively, D is TRBD1 (6 bases). CDR3 length equals 14 residues. Germline lookup yields CDR1 SGDLS and CDR2 YYNGEE. V dropped 0 bases and J dropped 1 base, with 7 bases sitting between them. The CDR3 region has the DNA TGTGCCAGCAGCGTAGCCAGGGGTAACTATGGCTACACCTTC. This encodes CASSVARGNYGYTF.

As concerns this clonotype: At one boundary the junction diverges from the germline segment, which might be a read error. The chain employs TRBV7-6 and TRBJ1-1, with no clear D. CDR1 is SGHVS, CDR2 FNYEAQ, per germline. CDR3 size: 17 residues. CDR3 in amino acids: CVSSLAEWKGLNTEAFF. The CDR3 DNA is TGTGTCAGCAGCTTAGCCGAATGGAAAGGGTTGAACACTGAAGCTTTCTTT.

This clonotype was detected only once. The chain carries TRBV29-1 and TRBJ2-7; TRBD1 is a possible D gene (6 bases). CDR3 length: 14 amino acids. The ends were cut back, 6 bases at V and 2 bases at J, with 17 bases in the middle. Germline CDR1 SQVTM, CDR2 ANQGSEA. The CDR3 sequence is CSVRTGTNTYEQYF. DNA of the CDR3: TGCAGCGTCAGAACCGGGACAAATACCTACGAGCAGTACTTC.

This clonotype was observed a handful of times. This chain connects TRBV20-1 to TRBJ1-4; D gene ambiguous. Trimming shortened V by 3 bases and J by 0 bases, and 5 bases separated the two germline ends. The CDR3 is made up of 13 amino acids. CDR1 DFQATT and CDR2 SNEGSKA come from the germline V gene (reference sequence). The CDR3 spells CSARGSTNEKLFF. In nucleotides, the CDR3 is TGCAGTGCTAGGGGGTCAACTAATGAAAAACTGTTTTTT.